These T cell receptor beta chains were read from a single sample in a study of blood T cell repertoires in COVID-19. Here immunoSEQ multiplex PCR was the method, and the copy in TCRdb shows in-frame clones only, minus some. The sample has 250,000 to 300,000 clones, about 88% seen once. What was sequenced was peripheral blood. Receptors originate from a woman in her 70s with COVID-19, enrolled during active disease. The CDR3 runs from the conserved cysteine through the conserved F or W. A D gene is named only where the DNA matches it firmly. Only some rows state a clone size, as once, few, many or a class for expanded clones.

TRBV24-1	TRBD1	NA	TRBJ2-5	CATSDHRGYQETQYF	TGTGCCACCAGTGATCACAGGGGGTACCAAGAGACCCAGTACTTC
TRBV12-5	NA	few	TRBJ2-3	CASGLVVMSPRGDTDTQYF	TGTGCTAGTGGTTTGGTAGTTATGTCCCCCAGGGGGGACACAGATACGCAGTATTTT
TRBV6-5	TRBD1	NA	TRBJ1-2	CASSYGDRGYGYTF	TGTGCCAGCAGTTACGGGGACAGAGGGTATGGCTACACCTTC
TRBV4-1	TRBD2	NA	TRBJ2-4	CASSHAGDLAKNIQYF	TGCGCCAGCAGCCATGCGGGGGACCTAGCCAAAAACATTCAGTACTTC
TRBV5-4	TRBD2	NA	TRBJ2-7	CASIHPGGEQYF	TGTGCCAGCATCCACCCGGGAGGCGAGCAGTACTTC
TRBV27	NA	NA	TRBJ1-3	CASSLGGQWAAGNTIYF	TGTGCCAGCAGTTTGGGGGGGCAGTGGGCGGCTGGAAACACCATATATTTT
TRBV10-2	NA	NA	TRBJ1-5	CASSESVGVYSNQPQHF	TGCGCCAGCAGTGAGTCTGTCGGGGTTTATAGCAATCAGCCCCAGCATTTT
TRBV7-8	TRBD2	NA	TRBJ2-5	CASSLERGRGETQYF	TGTGCCAGCAGCTTAGAGCGGGGGAGGGGAGAGACCCAGTACTTC
TRBV30	TRBD1	NA	TRBJ2-1	CAWSEFSGTGTYEQFF	TGTGCCTGGAGTGAATTCTCCGGGACAGGGACATATGAGCAGTTCTTC
TRBV9	NA	NA	TRBJ2-2	CASRDDRVRGSNTGELFF	TGTGCCAGCAGGGACGACAGGGTCCGGGGGTCTAACACCGGGGAGCTGTTTTTT
TRBV15	NA	NA	TRBJ1-5	CATTRKWDGGQPQHF	TGTGCCACCACCAGGAAATGGGACGGGGGTCAGCCCCAGCATTTT
TRBV6-2/TRBV6-3	NA	NA	TRBJ2-7	CASSFSSYEQYF	TGTGCCAGCAGTTTCAGCTCCTACGAGCAGTACTTC
TRBV7-9	NA	NA	TRBJ1-2	CASSLLGANYGYTF	TGTGCCAGCAGCTTATTGGGGGCCAACTATGGCTACACCTTC
TRBV7-3	NA	NA	TRBJ2-2	CASSLRDYTGELFF	TGTGCCAGCAGCTTACGGGACTACACCGGGGAGCTGTTTTTT
TRBV5-1	TRBD1	NA	TRBJ1-2	CASSLLDRDPYGYTF	TGCGCCAGCAGCTTGTTGGACAGGGACCCCTATGGCTACACCTTC